Listed below are T cell receptor beta chains from one sample, sequenced in a study of cytomegalovirus exposure and HLA in healthy donors. TCRdb keeps only in-frame clones here, not all; method: immunoSEQ multiplex PCR. The sample lists 150,000 to 200,000 clones, around 68% occurring once. The source material was PBMCs. The receptors here all came from a woman in her forties in good health and CMV-seropositive. The CDR3 runs from the conserved cysteine through the conserved F or W. The order of the fields is J gene, V gene, D gene, clone size, CDR3 DNA, CDR3 protein. The D gene is left open where the match is weak. Size is omitted from some rows. Given values are once, few, many or a class for expanded clones.

J gene: TRBJ2-7
V gene: TRBV2
D gene: TRBD1
clone size: -
CDR3 DNA: TGTGCCAGCCGGGACAGTACCCTCGGGTGGACCTACGAGCAGTACTTC
CDR3 protein: CASRDSTLGWTYEQYF

J gene: TRBJ2-5
V gene: TRBV29-1
D gene: -
clone size: -
CDR3 DNA: TGCAGCGTTGATGTGGTAGCAGAGACCCAGTACTTC
CDR3 protein: CSVDVVAETQYF

J gene: TRBJ2-3
V gene: TRBV4-3
D gene: TRBD2
clone size: -
CDR3 DNA: TGCGCCAGCAGCCAAGAAAGGACTAGCGGGATGGATACGCAGTATTTT
CDR3 protein: CASSQERTSGMDTQYF

J gene: TRBJ1-5
V gene: TRBV11-1
D gene: -
clone size: -
CDR3 DNA: TGTGCCAGCAGCTTAGGGGCGGGTCAGCCCCAGCATTTT
CDR3 protein: CASSLGAGQPQHF

J gene: TRBJ1-2
V gene: TRBV7-9
D gene: -
clone size: -
CDR3 DNA: TGTGCCAGCAGCTTACCCGGGGGAACTAACTATGGCTACACCTTC
CDR3 protein: CASSLPGGTNYGYTF

J gene: TRBJ2-2
V gene: TRBV6-1
D gene: -
clone size: -
CDR3 DNA: TGTGCCAGCAGTGAATTAAGGGGCACCGGGGAGCTGTTTTTT
CDR3 protein: CASSELRGTGELFF

J gene: TRBJ1-2
V gene: TRBV28
D gene: TRBD1
clone size: -
CDR3 DNA: TGTGCCAGCAGTTCCGGGACAGGGGGACTCTATGGCTACACCTTC
CDR3 protein: CASSSGTGGLYGYTF

J gene: TRBJ2-4
V gene: TRBV5-1
D gene: TRBD1
clone size: -
CDR3 DNA: TGCGCCAGCAGCACCGGGACAGGGGGAGCCAAAAACATTCAGTACTTC
CDR3 protein: CASSTGTGGAKNIQYF

J gene: TRBJ1-2
V gene: TRBV7-9
D gene: -
clone size: few
CDR3 DNA: TGTGCCAGCAGCGCACCCCTCGAGGGTAACTATGGCTACACCTTC
CDR3 protein: CASSAPLEGNYGYTF

J gene: TRBJ2-4
V gene: TRBV5-1
D gene: -
clone size: -
CDR3 DNA: TGCGCCAGCAGCCCAGGGGAGGGGAAAAACATTCAGTACTTC
CDR3 protein: CASSPGEGKNIQYF

J gene: TRBJ2-1
V gene: TRBV14
D gene: -
clone size: -
CDR3 DNA: TGTGCCAGCAGCCAAGGCGGGGCCCTCTTATACAATGAGCAGTTCTTC
CDR3 protein: CASSQGGALLYNEQFF

J gene: TRBJ2-1
V gene: TRBV19
D gene: TRBD1
clone size: -
CDR3 DNA: TGTGCCAGTAGTAAGAACCCGGGACAGGAAATTACACGGCCTTACAATGAGCAGTTCTTC
CDR3 protein: CASSKNPGQEITRPYNEQFF

J gene: TRBJ2-7
V gene: TRBV5-1
D gene: TRBD2
clone size: -
CDR3 DNA: TGCGCCAGCAGCTTGGAGGGACTAGGGGCTTACGAGCAGTACTTC
CDR3 protein: CASSLEGLGAYEQYF

J gene: TRBJ1-5
V gene: TRBV6-5
D gene: -
clone size: -
CDR3 DNA: TGTGCCAGCAGTGAACAGACAGCCGATCAGCCCCAGCATTTT
CDR3 protein: CASSEQTADQPQHF

J gene: TRBJ1-2
V gene: TRBV18
D gene: TRBD1
clone size: -
CDR3 DNA: TGTGCCAGCTCACCACTAGGACCGGGACAGGGGGCTAACTATGGCTACACCTTC
CDR3 protein: CASSPLGPGQGANYGYTF

J gene: TRBJ1-6
V gene: TRBV19
D gene: TRBD1
clone size: once
CDR3 DNA: TGTGCCAGTAGTGTTCAAAGGACAGGGGGATCACCCCTCCACTTT
CDR3 protein: CASSVQRTGGSPLHF

J gene: TRBJ1-4
V gene: TRBV11-2
D gene: -
clone size: -
CDR3 DNA: TGTGCCAGCAGCTCCCCCAGGCAGGGTGGTGAAAAACTGTTTTTT
CDR3 protein: CASSSPRQGGEKLFF